Listed here are 32 T cell receptor beta chains from one sample, sequenced in a study of blood T cell repertoires in COVID-19. Profiling relied on immunoSEQ multiplex PCR, and the TCRdb table lists in-frame clones only, not all of them. The sample lists roughly 170,000 clones, around 84% occurring once. Sequenced sample: peripheral blood. These receptor sequences come from a woman aged 45-59 years with COVID-19, enrolled during active disease.

The V and J genes are TRBV6-5 and TRBJ1-5, with a tentative D call TRBD1 (5 bases). The length of the CDR3 is 16 residues. Germline V gives CDR1 MNHEY, CDR2 SVGAGI. Between the trimmed V and J ends, which lost 4 bases and 1 base, there was a span of 14 bases. The CDR3, as DNA: TGTGCCAGCAGTTCAGGACATTTTCGGAGCAATCAGCCCCAGCATTTT. This codes for CASSSGHFRSNQPQHF.

This clone was seen once. This chain connects TRBV5-1 to TRBJ2-7; TRBD2 agrees at 9 bases. This CDR3 comprises 17 residues. The junction had 14 bases not matched to a gene; V was cut back by 4 bases and J by 3 bases. Germline-derived CDR1 and CDR2 are SGHRS and YFSETQ. In DNA, the CDR3 is TGCGCCAGCAGCATCCGTTCCTCTAGCGGGGTGAGCTACGAGCAGTACTTC. The encoded protein is CASSIRSSSGVSYEQYF.

This clone was detected only a few times. The chain is built from TRBV6-2 or TRBV6-3 and TRBJ2-5, with 13 bases matching TRBD2. With V trimmed by 6 bases and J by 5 bases, 6 bases remained unmatched. Germline V gene data show CDR1 as MNHEY and CDR2 as SVGEGT. This CDR3 is built from 15 residues. The CDR3 coding sequence is TGTGCCAGCAGCCCCCAGGGACTAGCGGGGGAGACCCAGTACTTC. Translating it yields CASSPQGLAGETQYF.

The V gene is TRBV5-1, the J gene TRBJ2-7; D gene uncertain. V lost 0 bases, J lost 0 bases, and 7 bases lay in between. The CDR3 extends over 14 amino acids. Germline lookup yields CDR1 SGHRS and CDR2 YFSETQ. The CDR3 DNA reads TGCGCCAGCAGCTTGGATTCAGTCTCCTACGAGCAGTACTTC. It yields the protein CASSLDSVSYEQYF. The full variable domain, with the rest looked up from reference TRBV5-1 and TRBJ2-7, is KAGVTQTPRYLIKTRGQQVTLSCSPISGHRSVSWYQQTPGQGLQFLFEYFSETQRNKGNFPGRFSGRQFSNSRSEMNVSTLELGDSALYLCASSLDSVSYEQYFGPGTRLTVT.

The V and J genes are TRBV3-1 (or the pseudogene TRBV3-2) and TRBJ2-3; D gene uncertain. V was shortened by 3 bases and J by 2 bases, with 3 bases between the two germline ends. Germline CDR1 and CDR2: LGHDT and YNNKEL (reference sequence). The CDR3 runs to 12 residues. The CDR3 DNA is TGTGCCAGCAGCCACTACACAGATACGCAGTATTTT. Amino acid sequence: CASSHYTDTQYF.

The chain carries TRBV30 and TRBJ2-3; 10 bases line up with TRBD2. CDR3 length equals 14 residues. Germline trimming cut 5 bases from V and 0 bases from J; bases unmatched to any gene: 2. Germline V gene sequence: CDR1 GTSNPN, CDR2 SVGIG (reference sequence). The CDR3 DNA is TGTGCCTGGGATAGCGGGGGGAGCACAGATACGCAGTATTTT. This translates into CAWDSGGSTDTQYF.

The chain couples TRBV10-3 to TRBJ1-5; TRBD1 matches at 7 bases. Germline CDR1 ENHRY, CDR2 SYGVKD. Unmatched junction bases numbered 4, after V lost 7 bases and J lost 1 base. The CDR3 consists of 14 residues. As DNA, the CDR3 is TGTGCCATCAAGGGGGCTGAAAGCAATCAGCCCCAGCATTTT. Protein product: CAIKGAESNQPQHF.

This chain links TRBV2 with TRBJ2-1, with 12 bases matching TRBD2. CDR1 is SNHLY and CDR2 is FYNNEI in the germline V gene. The CDR3 spans 15 residues. Unmatched junction bases numbered 3, after V lost 5 bases and J lost 4 bases. Written as DNA, the CDR3 is TGTGCCAGCAGTTCGGGACTAGCGGGTTACAATGAGCAGTTCTTC. It yields the protein CASSSGLAGYNEQFF.

The J gene is TRBJ2-3, the V gene TRBV30; 15 bases map to TRBD2. This CDR3 is built from 19 residues. The germline gives CDR1 GTSNPN, CDR2 SVGIG (reference sequence). Trimming cost V 2 bases and J 0 bases; bases outside gene matches: 9. The CDR3: CAWSPGLAGGSSSTDTQYF. Here the CDR3 DNA reads TGTGCCTGGAGTCCGGGACTAGCGGGGGGTTCCTCTAGCACAGATACGCAGTATTTT.

This clone has more than one count but fewer than ten. This chain links TRBV6-5 with TRBJ1-6; D might be TRBD1 (5 bases). The CDR3 loop spans 14 amino acids. Germline CDR1 is MNHEY and CDR2 is SVGAGI. V was shortened by 0 bases and J by 10 bases, with 10 bases between the two germline ends. The CDR3, as DNA: TGTGCCAGCAGTTACTCGGAGGGGAACTCACCCCTCCACTTT. It yields the protein CASSYSEGNSPLHF.

This clone was picked up a small number of times. The chain combines TRBV5-6 with TRBJ1-1, with 7 bases lining up with TRBD1. From germline, CDR1 is SGHDT and CDR2 YYEEEE. V trimming: 1 base; J trimming: 0 bases; junction bases outside the gene matches: 3. The length of the CDR3 is 15 residues. This CDR3 is CASSLTGQMNTEAFF. The CDR3 nucleotides read TGTGCCAGCAGCTTGACGGGACAGATGAACACTGAAGCTTTCTTT.

This chain uses TRBV11-3 with TRBJ2-7, with D possibly matching TRBD2 (6 bases). The V gene's germline CDR1 is SGHNT and CDR2 YENEEA. The CDR3 sequence is 12 residues long. V lost 0 bases and J 11 bases, leaving 11 bases between the germline ends. The DNA for the CDR3 is TGTGCCAGCAGCTTAGAACAAAGGAGGGAGTACTTC. It specifies CASSLEQRREYF.

This chain links TRBV19 with TRBJ2-3; 9 bases align to TRBD2. This CDR3 comprises 17 residues. Trimming took 3 bases from V and 4 from J; bases not matched to a gene: 11. Per germline, CDR1 LNHDA and CDR2 SQIVND (reference sequence). The CDR3 loop reads CASSMSWRGGIADTQYF. CDR3 in DNA: TGTGCCAGTAGTATGTCTTGGCGGGGGGGAATCGCAGATACGCAGTATTTT.

The chain carries TRBV10-2 and TRBJ2-1, with D perhaps TRBD2 (5 bases). This CDR3 has 16 residues. Germline V gene data show CDR1 as WSHSY and CDR2 as SAAADI. Trimming removed 3 bases from V and 3 bases from J, with 15 bases in between. Written as DNA, the CDR3 is TGCGCCAGCAGTGACGTGGGTTCGGGGATCTACAATGAGCAGTTCTTC. It specifies CASSDVGSGIYNEQFF.

The chain recombines TRBV6-5 with TRBJ2-3, with TRBD1 matching over 7 bases. The CDR3 has 16 residues. Germline V CDR1 and CDR2: MNHEY, SVGAGI. J lost 4 bases, V lost 0 bases, and 7 bases had no gene match. The CDR3 bases are TGTGCCAGCAGTTACTCGTCCGGGACAGTACCAGATACGCAGTATTTT. Protein: CASSYSSGTVPDTQYF.

The chain is built from TRBV30 and TRBJ1-1; tentative D call: TRBD1 (5 bases). There are 12 residues in the CDR3. Trimming stripped 5 bases from V and 4 bases from J, with 11 bases between. Germline CDR1 reads GTSNPN; CDR2 reads SVGIG (reference sequence). The CDR3 loop is CAWRGSSTEAFF. The CDR3 coding sequence is TGTGCCTGGCGGGGGAGTAGCACTGAAGCTTTCTTT.

This clone was seen a single time. V usage is TRBV25-1 and J usage is TRBJ2-1; D perhaps matches TRBD2 (6 bases). The V and J ends lost 1 base and 10 bases respectively, with 8 bases between them. CDR1 MGHDK and CDR2 SYGVNS come from the germline V gene. The CDR3 totals 12 residues. The CDR3 is CASSELAGEQFF. The CDR3 region has the DNA TGTGCCAGCAGTGAATTGGCGGGGGAGCAGTTCTTC.

The chain employs TRBV6-6 and TRBJ1-2, with TRBD1 as a possible D gene (5 bases). Between the trimmed V and J ends, which lost 4 bases and 8 bases, there was a span of 20 bases. The CDR3 runs to 15 residues. Germline V CDR1 and CDR2: MNHNY, SVGAGI (reference sequence). CDR3 residues: CASSFADTGADGYTF. As DNA, the CDR3 is TGTGCCAGCAGTTTTGCCGACACTGGGGCAGACGGCTACACCTTC.

This clone was recorded a few times. The CDR3 sequence: CASTWGTVSTDTQYF. CDR3 sequence (DNA): TGTGCCAGCACCTGGGGCACCGTCAGCACAGATACGCAGTATTTT. The chain employs TRBV7-6 and TRBJ2-3; tentative D call: TRBD1 (5 bases). V dropped 7 bases and J dropped 0 bases, with 14 bases sitting between them. Germline V gene data show CDR1 as SGHVS and CDR2 as FNYEAQ. The CDR3 is made up of 15 amino acids.

Remarks on this clone: The sample carries other DNA sequences with the same CDR3. V is TRBV18 and J is TRBJ1-3; TRBD1 agrees at 8 bases. The germline CDR1 and CDR2 sequences are KGHSH and LQKENI. V lost 4 bases to trimming and J lost 1 base; unmatched junction nucleotides: 3. The CDR3 totals 15 residues. CDR3 amino acids: CASSLGQGSGNTIYF. In nucleotides, the CDR3 is TGTGCCAGCTCACTTGGACAGGGTTCTGGAAACACCATATATTTT.

The J gene is TRBJ1-2, the V gene TRBV30, with D possibly TRBD1 on 6 matching bases. Between the trimmed V and J ends, which lost 2 bases and 8 bases, there was a span of 15 bases. CDR3 length equals 13 residues. Germline lookup yields CDR1 GTSNPN and CDR2 SVGIG (reference sequence). This CDR3 reads CAWSPMGHSGYTF. DNA of the CDR3: TGTGCCTGGAGTCCCATGGGACATTCGGGCTACACCTTC. Complete variable domain (other parts from reference TRBV30 and TRBJ1-2): SQTIHQWPATLVQPVGSPLSLECTVEGTSNPNLYWYRQAAGRGLQLLFYSVGIGQISSEVPQNLSASRPQDRQFILSSKKLLLSDSGFYLCAWSPMGHSGYTFGSGTRLTVV.

The chain combines TRBV28 with TRBJ1-1; D is unclear. The CDR3 covers 12 residues. V was cut by 2 bases and J by 1 base, with 2 bases left in between. Germline assignment: CDR1 MDHEN and CDR2 SYDVKM. CDR3 bases: TGTGCCAGCAGTTTACAGAACACTGAAGCTTTCTTT. Its translation: CASSLQNTEAFF.

This clone has only a few counts. This chain uses TRBV12-3 or TRBV12-4 with TRBJ1-1; TRBD1 might be the D (5 bases). This CDR3 has 13 amino acids. V lost 5 bases, J lost 3 bases, and 10 bases lay in between. CDR3 coding DNA: TGTGCCAGCAGTAAGGGGCAGCACACTGAAGCTTTCTTT. Translated, it gives CASSKGQHTEAFF.

V gene TRBV6-2 or TRBV6-3 combines with J gene TRBJ1-2; TRBD1 is a possible D gene (6 bases). CDR1 and CDR2 (germline): MNHEY, SVGEGT. The CDR3 contains 16 residues. Deletions cut 2 bases from V and 4 bases from J, with 17 bases between. The CDR3 here is CASSYEWDKGLYGYTF. The CDR3 bases are TGTGCCAGCAGTTACGAATGGGACAAAGGACTCTATGGCTACACCTTC.

This clone occurred once. V is TRBV4-1 and J is TRBJ2-3; 8 nucleotides agree with TRBD2. CDR1 and CDR2 (germline): MGHRA, YSYEKL. With V trimmed by 1 base and J by 3 bases, 6 bases remained unmatched. The CDR3 length is 16 residues. The CDR3 spells CASSQVQRGTTDTQYF. The CDR3, as DNA: TGCGCCAGCAGCCAAGTCCAGCGGGGGACAACAGATACGCAGTATTTT.

This rearrangement joins TRBV5-6 to TRBJ1-1; tentatively, D is TRBD1 (6 bases). There are 14 residues in the CDR3. Per the germline V gene, CDR1 is SGHDT and CDR2 is YYEEEE. Trimming shortened V by 4 bases and J by 0 bases, and 10 bases separated the two germline ends. The CDR3 sequence is CASSLRGMNTEAFF. CDR3 DNA: TGTGCCAGCAGCCTCAGGGGTATGAACACTGAAGCTTTCTTT.

V gene TRBV6-5 combines with J gene TRBJ1-2, with D tentatively TRBD1 (6 bases). Trimming removed 0 bases from V and 8 bases from J, with 16 bases in between. The germline CDR1 and CDR2 sequences are MNHEY and SVGAGI. The CDR3 is 15 amino acids. CDR3 residues: CASSYSGRGTVGYTF. The CDR3 bases are TGTGCCAGCAGTTACTCGGGCAGGGGCACTGTCGGCTACACCTTC.

V gene TRBV5-1 combines with J gene TRBJ2-2; the match to TRBD2 covers 13 bases. This CDR3 contains 16 residues. The ends lost 1 base at V and 6 bases at J; junction bases unmatched: 3. Germline lookup yields CDR1 SGHRS and CDR2 YFSETQ. The CDR3 DNA is TGCGCCAGCAGCTTGACTAGCGGGGGGGCCCCCGGGGAGCTGTTTTTT. This codes for CASSLTSGGAPGELFF.

The rearrangement uses TRBV30 and TRBJ1-4; 7 bases fit TRBD1. The CDR3 consists of 14 residues. Germline trimming cut 1 base from V and 8 bases from J; bases unmatched to any gene: 7. Germline V gives CDR1 GTSNPN, CDR2 SVGIG (reference sequence). CDR3 region: CAWSGKGAGEKLFF. The CDR3 DNA sequence: TGTGCCTGGAGTGGTAAGGGGGCAGGAGAAAAACTGTTTTTT.

V is TRBV3-1 (or the pseudogene TRBV3-2) and J is TRBJ2-7; D possibly corresponds to TRBD2 (5 bases). The V end lost 2 bases, the J end lost 6 bases, and 8 bases lay between the germline ends. CDR3 size: 12 residues. Germline assignment: CDR1 LGHDT and CDR2 YNNKEL (reference sequence). As DNA, the CDR3 is TGTGCCAGCAGCCAACGCGGGCGCGAGCAGTACTTC. Translating it yields CASSQRGREQYF.

The chain employs TRBV9 and TRBJ1-4, with 8 bases aligning to TRBD1. Germline V gene data show CDR1 as SGDLS and CDR2 as YYNGEE. Trimming at V came to 4 bases and at J to 2 bases, leaving 4 bases not matched to a gene. This CDR3 contains 15 residues. Here the CDR3 reads CASSPTGATNEKLFF. The CDR3 DNA follows: TGTGCCAGCAGCCCGACAGGGGCGACTAATGAAAAACTGTTTTTT.

The chain joins TRBV14 to TRBJ2-7; no reliable D call. The germline V and J ends were trimmed by 0 bases and 5 bases, with 17 bases remaining between them. The CDR3 loop spans 16 amino acids. Germline assignment: CDR1 SGHDN and CDR2 FVKESK. The CDR3 loop reads CASSQDKYFDFNEQYF. CDR3 DNA: TGTGCCAGCAGCCAAGATAAGTACTTTGATTTCAACGAGCAGTACTTC.